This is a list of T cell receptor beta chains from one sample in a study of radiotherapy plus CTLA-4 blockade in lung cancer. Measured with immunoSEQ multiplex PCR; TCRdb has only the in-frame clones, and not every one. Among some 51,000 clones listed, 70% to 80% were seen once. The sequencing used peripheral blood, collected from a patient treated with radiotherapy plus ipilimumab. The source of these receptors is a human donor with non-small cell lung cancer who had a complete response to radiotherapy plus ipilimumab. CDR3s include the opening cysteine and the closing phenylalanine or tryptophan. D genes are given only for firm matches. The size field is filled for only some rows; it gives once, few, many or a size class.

cdr3_nt: TGCGCCAGCAGGCCAGCGGGGGATGTAGATACGCAGTATTTT
cdr3_aa: CASRPAGDVDTQYF
clone_size: NA
j_call: TRBJ2-3
d_call: TRBD2
v_call: TRBV4-3

cdr3_nt: TGCGCCAGCAGCCAAGATCCGGGGCGGGGTGGCTACACCTTC
cdr3_aa: CASSQDPGRGGYTF
clone_size: once
j_call: TRBJ1-2
d_call: NA
v_call: TRBV4-3

cdr3_nt: TGTGCCAGCAGCTTGGGTCAGGGAACCAATCAGCCCCAGCATTTT
cdr3_aa: CASSLGQGTNQPQHF
clone_size: NA
j_call: TRBJ1-5
d_call: NA
v_call: TRBV7-9

cdr3_nt: TGCAGCGTTGGACAGGGCGGAGAGACCCAGTACTTC
cdr3_aa: CSVGQGGETQYF
clone_size: few
j_call: TRBJ2-5
d_call: TRBD1
v_call: TRBV29-1

cdr3_nt: TGTGCCAGCAGTTTAGGACAGGGAGGAAGCAATCAGCCCCAGCATTTT
cdr3_aa: CASSLGQGGSNQPQHF
clone_size: few
j_call: TRBJ1-5
d_call: TRBD1
v_call: TRBV6-6

cdr3_nt: TGTGCCAGCAGCAACCGGGGACTAGCGGGGGATGAGCAGTTCTTC
cdr3_aa: CASSNRGLAGDEQFF
clone_size: NA
j_call: TRBJ2-1
d_call: TRBD2
v_call: TRBV11-2

cdr3_nt: TGTGCCAGCAGCACAAGTTGGGCAGCCGGGGAGCTGTTTTTT
cdr3_aa: CASSTSWAAGELFF
clone_size: NA
j_call: TRBJ2-2
d_call: NA
v_call: TRBV7-2

cdr3_nt: TGTGCCACCAGCAGAGATCAAGCGGGAGATGAGCAGTTCTTC
cdr3_aa: CATSRDQAGDEQFF
clone_size: NA
j_call: TRBJ2-1
d_call: TRBD2
v_call: TRBV15

cdr3_nt: TGTGCCACCAGCCTTACTAGCGGGGGCCTCAGGAGCTCCTACGAGCAGTACTTC
cdr3_aa: CATSLTSGGLRSSYEQYF
clone_size: NA
j_call: TRBJ2-7
d_call: TRBD2
v_call: TRBV15

cdr3_nt: TGTGCCAGTAGTACCCAGGGAAACACTGAAGCTTTCTTT
cdr3_aa: CASSTQGNTEAFF
clone_size: NA
j_call: TRBJ1-1
d_call: NA
v_call: TRBV19

cdr3_nt: TGTGCCAGCTCACCCTCCGAGGCAGATACGCAGTATTTT
cdr3_aa: CASSPSEADTQYF
clone_size: NA
j_call: TRBJ2-3
d_call: NA
v_call: TRBV18

cdr3_nt: TGTGCCAGCAGCCATCCGGAAGGGGCCTCGGGCTCCTACGAGCAGTACTTC
cdr3_aa: CASSHPEGASGSYEQYF
clone_size: NA
j_call: TRBJ2-7
d_call: NA
v_call: TRBV7-6

cdr3_nt: TGTGCCAGTAGTATCGTGGCGGGGCCTAGCACAGATACGCAGTATTTT
cdr3_aa: CASSIVAGPSTDTQYF
clone_size: NA
j_call: TRBJ2-3
d_call: NA
v_call: TRBV19

cdr3_nt: TGTGCCAGCAGCTTCGGGACAGGCATTAATGAAAAACTGTTTTTT
cdr3_aa: CASSFGTGINEKLFF
clone_size: NA
j_call: TRBJ1-4
d_call: TRBD1
v_call: TRBV11-2

cdr3_nt: TGTGCCAGCACCCCGAGGGAGACAGGGGGTAGAAGTGAGCAGTTCTTC
cdr3_aa: CASTPRETGGRSEQFF
clone_size: once
j_call: TRBJ2-1
d_call: TRBD1
v_call: TRBV9

cdr3_nt: TGCAGCGGGATCAGGCTTGACCTGAACACTGAAGCTTTCTTT
cdr3_aa: CSGIRLDLNTEAFF
clone_size: NA
j_call: TRBJ1-1
d_call: NA
v_call: TRBV29-1

cdr3_nt: TGTGCCAGCAGTTTACCGACAGGGAATTCACCCCTCCACTTT
cdr3_aa: CASSLPTGNSPLHF
clone_size: NA
j_call: TRBJ1-6
d_call: TRBD1
v_call: TRBV27

cdr3_nt: TGTGCCAGCAGCTTAGAACTAGCGGGAGCAGAGACCCAGTACTTC
cdr3_aa: CASSLELAGAETQYF
clone_size: once
j_call: TRBJ2-5
d_call: TRBD2
v_call: TRBV7-2

cdr3_nt: TGTGCCAGCTCACCTGGGACAGGAGGACAGCCCCAGCATTTT
cdr3_aa: CASSPGTGGQPQHF
clone_size: NA
j_call: TRBJ1-5
d_call: TRBD1
v_call: TRBV18

cdr3_nt: TGTGCCAGCAGTTACTCAGACTCCGGGGAGCTGTTTTTT
cdr3_aa: CASSYSDSGELFF
clone_size: NA
j_call: TRBJ2-2
d_call: NA
v_call: TRBV6-6

cdr3_nt: TGTGCCAGCAGCTTAGTTGCGGGAGTCAACAATGAGCAGTTCTTC
cdr3_aa: CASSLVAGVNNEQFF
clone_size: NA
j_call: TRBJ2-1
d_call: TRBD2
v_call: TRBV7-2

cdr3_nt: TGTGCCAGCAGCTCTCCGGGCCCGGGGTCGGAAAAACTGTTTTTT
cdr3_aa: CASSSPGPGSEKLFF
clone_size: few
j_call: TRBJ1-4
d_call: NA
v_call: TRBV5-6

cdr3_nt: TGCGCCAGCAGTGAGGGGGCTAGCGGGACCCAGTCCCAGTATTTT
cdr3_aa: CASSEGASGTQSQYF
clone_size: NA
j_call: TRBJ2-3
d_call: TRBD2
v_call: TRBV10-1